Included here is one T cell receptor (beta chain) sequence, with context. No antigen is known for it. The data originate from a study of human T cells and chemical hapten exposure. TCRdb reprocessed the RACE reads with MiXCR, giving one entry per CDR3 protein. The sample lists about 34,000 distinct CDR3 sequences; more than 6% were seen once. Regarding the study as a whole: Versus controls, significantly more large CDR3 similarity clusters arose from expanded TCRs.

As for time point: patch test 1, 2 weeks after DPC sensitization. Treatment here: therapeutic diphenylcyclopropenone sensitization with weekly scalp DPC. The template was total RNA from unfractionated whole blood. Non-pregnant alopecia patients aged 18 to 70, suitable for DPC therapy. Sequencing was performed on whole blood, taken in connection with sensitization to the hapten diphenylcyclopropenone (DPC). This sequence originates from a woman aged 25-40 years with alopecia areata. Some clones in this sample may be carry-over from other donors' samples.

CDR3 residues: CASSPDRGPYEQYF. DNA of the CDR3: TGTGCCAGCTCACCGGACAGGGGTCCCTACGAGCAGTACTTC. The chain carries TRBV18 and TRBJ2-7; 9 bases are shared with TRBD1. There are 14 residues in the CDR3. The V segment lost 3 bases and the J segment 2 bases; nucleotides outside the gene matches: 2. Germline CDR1 reads KGHSH; CDR2 reads LQKENI.